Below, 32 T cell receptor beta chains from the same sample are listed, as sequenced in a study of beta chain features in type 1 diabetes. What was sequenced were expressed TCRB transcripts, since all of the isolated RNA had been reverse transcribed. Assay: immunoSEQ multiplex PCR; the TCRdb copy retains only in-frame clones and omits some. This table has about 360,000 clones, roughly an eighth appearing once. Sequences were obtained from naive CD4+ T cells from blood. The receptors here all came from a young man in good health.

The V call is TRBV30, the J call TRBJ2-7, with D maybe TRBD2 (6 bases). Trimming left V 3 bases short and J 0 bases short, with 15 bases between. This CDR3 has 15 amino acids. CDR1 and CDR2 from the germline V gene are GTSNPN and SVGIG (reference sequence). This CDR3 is CAWSLGGTASYEQYF. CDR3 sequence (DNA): TGTGCCTGGAGCCTGGGAGGTACAGCCTCCTACGAGCAGTACTTC. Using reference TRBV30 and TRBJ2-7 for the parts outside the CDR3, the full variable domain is SQTIHQWPATLVQPVGSPLSLECTVEGTSNPNLYWYRQAAGRGLQLLFYSVGIGQISSEVPQNLSASRPQDRQFILSSKKLLLSDSGFYLCAWSLGGTASYEQYFGPGTRLTVT.

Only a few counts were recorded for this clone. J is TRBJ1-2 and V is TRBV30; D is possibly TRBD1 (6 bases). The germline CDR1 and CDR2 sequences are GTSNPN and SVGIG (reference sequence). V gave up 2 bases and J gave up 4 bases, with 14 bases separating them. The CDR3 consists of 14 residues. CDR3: CAWSLGTNSYGYTF. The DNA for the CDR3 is TGTGCCTGGAGTTTAGGGACAAATAGCTATGGCTACACCTTC.

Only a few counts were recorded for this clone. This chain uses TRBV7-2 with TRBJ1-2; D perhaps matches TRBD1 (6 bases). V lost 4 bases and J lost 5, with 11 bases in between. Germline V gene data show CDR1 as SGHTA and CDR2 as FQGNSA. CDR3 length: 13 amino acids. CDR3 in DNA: TGTGCCAGCAGCTCAAGAGGGGGTTATGGCTACACCTTC. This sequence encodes CASSSRGGYGYTF.

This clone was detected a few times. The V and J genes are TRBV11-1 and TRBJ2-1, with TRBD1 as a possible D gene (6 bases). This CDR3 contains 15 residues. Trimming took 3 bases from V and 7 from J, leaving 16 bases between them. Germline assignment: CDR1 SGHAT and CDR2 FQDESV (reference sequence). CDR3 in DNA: TGTGCCAGCAGCTTTTCAGGGGATATTGGGAATGAGCAGTTCTTC. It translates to CASSFSGDIGNEQFF.

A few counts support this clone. CDR3 protein: CASSQVAGRDTQYF. For the CDR3, the DNA is TGCGCCAGCAGCCAAGTAGCGGGGCGAGATACGCAGTATTTT. The chain uses TRBV4-3 and TRBJ2-3, with TRBD2 matching 8 bases. Germline trimming cut 1 base from V and 5 bases from J; bases unmatched to any gene: 2. The CDR3 is made up of 14 amino acids. Germline V gives CDR1 LGHNA, CDR2 YSLEER.

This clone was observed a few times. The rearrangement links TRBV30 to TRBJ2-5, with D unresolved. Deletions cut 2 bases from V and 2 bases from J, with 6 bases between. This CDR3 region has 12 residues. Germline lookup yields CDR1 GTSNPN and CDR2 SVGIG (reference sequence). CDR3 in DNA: TGTGCCTGGAGTAACCAGCAAGAGACCCAGTACTTC. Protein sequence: CAWSNQQETQYF.

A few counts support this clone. CDR3 bases: TGTGCCTGGAGTAGCCTGACTACTGAAGCTTTCTTT. It is translated as CAWSSLTTEAFF. The chain couples TRBV30 to TRBJ1-1, with D hard to call. The CDR3 is 12 amino acids. The ends were cut back, 2 bases at V and 5 bases at J, with 9 bases in the middle. CDR1 GTSNPN and CDR2 SVGIG come from the germline V gene (reference sequence).

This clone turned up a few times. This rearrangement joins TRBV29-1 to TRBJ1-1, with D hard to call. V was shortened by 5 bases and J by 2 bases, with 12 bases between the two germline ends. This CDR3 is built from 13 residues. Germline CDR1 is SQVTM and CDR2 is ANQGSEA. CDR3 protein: CSVPGIANTEAFF. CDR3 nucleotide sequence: TGCAGCGTTCCCGGGATAGCAAACACTGAAGCTTTCTTT.

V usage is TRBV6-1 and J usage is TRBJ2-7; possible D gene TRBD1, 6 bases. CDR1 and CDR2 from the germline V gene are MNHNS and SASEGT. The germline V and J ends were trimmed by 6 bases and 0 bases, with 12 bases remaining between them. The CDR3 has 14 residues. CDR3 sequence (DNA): TGTGCCAGCAGCTCAGGACAGCCCTCCTACGAGCAGTACTTC. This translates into CASSSGQPSYEQYF.

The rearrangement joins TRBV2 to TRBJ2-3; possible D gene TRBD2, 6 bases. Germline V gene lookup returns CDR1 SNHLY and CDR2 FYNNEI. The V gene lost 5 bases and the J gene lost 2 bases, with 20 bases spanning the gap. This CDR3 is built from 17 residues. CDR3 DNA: TGTGCCAGCAGTCAAGGTTGGGGACTGAGAACCACAGATACGCAGTATTTT. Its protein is CASSQGWGLRTTDTQYF.

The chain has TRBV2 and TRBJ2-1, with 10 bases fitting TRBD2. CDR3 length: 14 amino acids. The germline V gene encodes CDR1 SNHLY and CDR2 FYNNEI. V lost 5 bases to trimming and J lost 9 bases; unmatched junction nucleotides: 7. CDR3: CASSTGTSVGEQFF. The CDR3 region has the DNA TGTGCCAGCAGTACCGGGACTAGCGTAGGTGAGCAGTTCTTC.

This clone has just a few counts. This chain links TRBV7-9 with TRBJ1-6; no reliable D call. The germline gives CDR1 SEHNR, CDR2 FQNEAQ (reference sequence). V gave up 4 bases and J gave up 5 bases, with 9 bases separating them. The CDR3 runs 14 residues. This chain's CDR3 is CASSYFGDNSPLHF. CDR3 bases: TGTGCCAGCAGCTATTTCGGAGATAATTCACCCCTCCACTTT.

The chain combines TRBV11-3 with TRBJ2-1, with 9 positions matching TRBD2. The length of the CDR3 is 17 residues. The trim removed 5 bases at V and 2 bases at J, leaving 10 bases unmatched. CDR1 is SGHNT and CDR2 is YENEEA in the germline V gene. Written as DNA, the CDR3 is TGTGCCAGCAGCCCTGGGGGAGCGGGGGGAACCTACAATGAGCAGTTCTTC. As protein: CASSPGGAGGTYNEQFF.

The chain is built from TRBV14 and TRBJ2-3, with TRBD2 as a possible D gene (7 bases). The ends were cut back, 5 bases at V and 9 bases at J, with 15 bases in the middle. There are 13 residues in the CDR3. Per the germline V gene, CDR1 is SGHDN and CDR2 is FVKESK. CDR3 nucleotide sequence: TGTGCCAGCAGCGTGGGGGGGACAAGGACGCAGTATTTT. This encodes CASSVGGTRTQYF.

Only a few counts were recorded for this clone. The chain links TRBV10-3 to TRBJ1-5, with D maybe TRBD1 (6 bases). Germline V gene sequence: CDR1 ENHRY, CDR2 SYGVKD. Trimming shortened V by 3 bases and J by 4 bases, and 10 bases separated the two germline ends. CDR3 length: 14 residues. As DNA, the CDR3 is TGTGCCATCAGTGAACAGGGTGGGAATCAGCCCCAGCATTTT. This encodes CAISEQGGNQPQHF.

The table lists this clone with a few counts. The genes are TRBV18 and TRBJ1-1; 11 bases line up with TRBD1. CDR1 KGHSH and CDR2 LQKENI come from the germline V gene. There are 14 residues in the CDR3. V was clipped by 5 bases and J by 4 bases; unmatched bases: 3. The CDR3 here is CASSAGQGGTEAFF. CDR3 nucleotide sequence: TGTGCCAGCTCAGCGGGACAGGGGGGCACTGAAGCTTTCTTT.

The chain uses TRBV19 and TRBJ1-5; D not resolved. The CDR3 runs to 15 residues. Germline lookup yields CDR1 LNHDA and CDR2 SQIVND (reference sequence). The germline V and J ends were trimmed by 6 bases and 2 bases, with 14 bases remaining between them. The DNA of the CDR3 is TGTGCCAGTAGGACCCTGAGGGAGGGCAATCAGCCCCAGCATTTT. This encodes CASRTLREGNQPQHF.

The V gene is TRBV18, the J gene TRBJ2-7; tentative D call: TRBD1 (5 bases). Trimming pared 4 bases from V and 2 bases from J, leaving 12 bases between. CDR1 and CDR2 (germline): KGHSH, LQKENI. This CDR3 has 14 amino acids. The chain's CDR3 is CASSRPTETYEQYF. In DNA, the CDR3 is TGTGCCAGCTCACGGCCGACAGAGACCTACGAGCAGTACTTC.

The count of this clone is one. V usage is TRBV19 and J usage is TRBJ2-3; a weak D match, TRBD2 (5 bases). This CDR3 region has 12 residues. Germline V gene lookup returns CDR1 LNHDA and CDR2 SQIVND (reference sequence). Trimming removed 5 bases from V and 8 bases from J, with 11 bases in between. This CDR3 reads CASSEIEGTQYF. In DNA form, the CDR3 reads TGTGCCAGTAGTGAGATAGAGGGTACGCAGTATTTT.

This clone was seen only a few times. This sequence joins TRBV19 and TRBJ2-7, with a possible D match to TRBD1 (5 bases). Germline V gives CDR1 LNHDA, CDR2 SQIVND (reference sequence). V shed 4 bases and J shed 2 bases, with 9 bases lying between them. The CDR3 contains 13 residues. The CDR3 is CASSKGRAYEQYF. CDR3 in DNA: TGTGCCAGTAGTAAGGGCAGGGCCTACGAGCAGTACTTC.

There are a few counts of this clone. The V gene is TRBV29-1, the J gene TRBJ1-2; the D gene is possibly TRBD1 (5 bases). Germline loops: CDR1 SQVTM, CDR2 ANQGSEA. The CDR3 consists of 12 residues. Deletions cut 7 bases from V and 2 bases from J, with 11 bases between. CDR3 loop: CSGGTLNYGYTF. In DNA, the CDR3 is TGCAGCGGGGGGACTCTCAACTATGGCTACACCTTC.

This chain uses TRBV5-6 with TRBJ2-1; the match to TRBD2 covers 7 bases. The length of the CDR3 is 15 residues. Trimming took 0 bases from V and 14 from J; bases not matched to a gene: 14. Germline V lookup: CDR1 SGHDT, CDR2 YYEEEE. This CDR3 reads CASSLDAAGWLGKFF. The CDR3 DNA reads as TGTGCCAGCAGCTTGGATGCAGCGGGATGGCTAGGCAAGTTCTTC. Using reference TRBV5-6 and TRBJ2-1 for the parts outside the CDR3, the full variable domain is DAGVTQSPTHLIKTRGQQVTLRCSPKSGHDTVSWYQQALGQGPQFIFQYYEEEERQRGNFPDRFSGHQFPNYSSELNVNALLLGDSALYLCASSLDAAGWLGKFFGPGTRLTVL.

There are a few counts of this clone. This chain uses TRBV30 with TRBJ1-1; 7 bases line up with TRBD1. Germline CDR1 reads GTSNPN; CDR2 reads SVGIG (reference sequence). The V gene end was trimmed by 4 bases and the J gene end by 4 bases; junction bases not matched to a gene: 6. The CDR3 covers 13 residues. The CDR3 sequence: CAWTMTGFTEAFF. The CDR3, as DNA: TGTGCCTGGACCATGACAGGGTTCACTGAAGCTTTCTTT. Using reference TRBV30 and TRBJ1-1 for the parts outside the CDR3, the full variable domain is SQTIHQWPATLVQPVGSPLSLECTVEGTSNPNLYWYRQAAGRGLQLLFYSVGIGQISSEVPQNLSASRPQDRQFILSSKKLLLSDSGFYLCAWTMTGFTEAFFGQGTRLTVV.

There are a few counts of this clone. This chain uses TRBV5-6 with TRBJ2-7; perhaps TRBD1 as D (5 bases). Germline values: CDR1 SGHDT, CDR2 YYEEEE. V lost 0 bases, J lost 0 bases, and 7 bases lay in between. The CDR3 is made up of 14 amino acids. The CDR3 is CASSLDDSSYEQYF. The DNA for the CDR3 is TGTGCCAGCAGCTTGGATGACAGCTCCTACGAGCAGTACTTC.

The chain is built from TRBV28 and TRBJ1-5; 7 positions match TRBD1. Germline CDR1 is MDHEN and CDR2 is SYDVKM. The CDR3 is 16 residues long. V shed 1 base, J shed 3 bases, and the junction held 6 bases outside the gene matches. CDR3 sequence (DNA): TGTGCCAGCAGTTTATTTTCGGACAGGAACAATCAGCCCCAGCATTTT. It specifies CASSLFSDRNNQPQHF.

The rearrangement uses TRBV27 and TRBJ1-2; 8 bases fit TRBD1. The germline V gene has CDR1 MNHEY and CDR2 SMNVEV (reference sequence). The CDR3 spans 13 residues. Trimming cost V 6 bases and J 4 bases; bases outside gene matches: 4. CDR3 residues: CASRVTGAYGYTF. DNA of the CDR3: TGTGCCAGCAGAGTGACAGGGGCCTATGGCTACACCTTC.

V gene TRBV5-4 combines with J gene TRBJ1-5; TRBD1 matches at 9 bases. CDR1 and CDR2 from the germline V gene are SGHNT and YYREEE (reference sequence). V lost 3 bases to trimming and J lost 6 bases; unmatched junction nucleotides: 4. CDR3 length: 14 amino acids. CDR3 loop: CASSSLTGGQPQHF. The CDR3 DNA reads TGTGCCAGCAGCTCCTTGACAGGGGGTCAGCCCCAGCATTTT.

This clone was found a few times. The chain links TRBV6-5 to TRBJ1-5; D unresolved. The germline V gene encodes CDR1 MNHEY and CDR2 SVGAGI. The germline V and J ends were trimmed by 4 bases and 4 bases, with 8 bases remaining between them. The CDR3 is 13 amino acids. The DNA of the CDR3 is TGTGCCAGCAGTTCGGGAAGGAATCAGCCCCAGCATTTT. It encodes CASSSGRNQPQHF.

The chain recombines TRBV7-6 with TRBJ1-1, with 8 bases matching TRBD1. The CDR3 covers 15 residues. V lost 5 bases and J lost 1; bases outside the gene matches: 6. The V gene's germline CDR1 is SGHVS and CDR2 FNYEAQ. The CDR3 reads CASSRRTGRNTEAFF. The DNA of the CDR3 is TGTGCCAGCAGCCGTCGGACAGGGAGGAACACTGAAGCTTTCTTT.

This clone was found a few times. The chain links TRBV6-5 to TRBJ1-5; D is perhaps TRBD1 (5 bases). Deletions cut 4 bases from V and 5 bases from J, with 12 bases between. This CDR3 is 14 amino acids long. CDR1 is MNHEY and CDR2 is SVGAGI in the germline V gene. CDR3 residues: CASSSQQVDQPQHF. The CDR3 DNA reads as TGTGCCAGCAGTTCCCAACAGGTCGATCAGCCCCAGCATTTT.

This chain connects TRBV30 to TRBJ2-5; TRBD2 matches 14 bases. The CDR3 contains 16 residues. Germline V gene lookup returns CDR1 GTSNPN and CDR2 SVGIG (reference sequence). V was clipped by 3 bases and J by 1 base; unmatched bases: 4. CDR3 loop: CAWSAGLAGGQETQYF. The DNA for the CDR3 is TGTGCCTGGAGCGCCGGACTAGCGGGGGGCCAAGAGACCCAGTACTTC. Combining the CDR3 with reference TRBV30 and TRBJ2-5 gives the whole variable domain SQTIHQWPATLVQPVGSPLSLECTVEGTSNPNLYWYRQAAGRGLQLLFYSVGIGQISSEVPQNLSASRPQDRQFILSSKKLLLSDSGFYLCAWSAGLAGGQETQYFGPGTRLLVL.

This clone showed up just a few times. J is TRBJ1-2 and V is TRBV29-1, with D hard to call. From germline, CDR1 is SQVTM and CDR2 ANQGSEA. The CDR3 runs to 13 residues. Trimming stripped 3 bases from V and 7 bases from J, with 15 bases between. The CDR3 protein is CSVEGGISRGYTF. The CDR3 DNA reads TGCAGCGTTGAGGGCGGGATTTCTCGTGGCTACACCTTC.